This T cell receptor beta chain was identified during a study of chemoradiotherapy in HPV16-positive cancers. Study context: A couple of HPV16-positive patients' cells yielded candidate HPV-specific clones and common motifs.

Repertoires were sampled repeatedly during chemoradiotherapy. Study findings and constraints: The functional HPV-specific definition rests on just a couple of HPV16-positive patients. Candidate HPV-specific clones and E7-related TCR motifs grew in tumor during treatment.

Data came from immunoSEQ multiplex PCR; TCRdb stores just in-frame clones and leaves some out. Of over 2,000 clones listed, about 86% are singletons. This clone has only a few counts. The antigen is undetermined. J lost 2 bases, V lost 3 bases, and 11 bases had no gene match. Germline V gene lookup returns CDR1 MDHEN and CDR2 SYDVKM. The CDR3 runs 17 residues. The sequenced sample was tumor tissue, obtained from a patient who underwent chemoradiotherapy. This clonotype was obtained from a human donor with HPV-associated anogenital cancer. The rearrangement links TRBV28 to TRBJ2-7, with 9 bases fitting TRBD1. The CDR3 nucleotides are TGTGCCAGCAGTTTTCAAAGCCTGACAGGGGGGACCTACGAGCAGTACTTC. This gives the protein CASSFQSLTGGTYEQYF. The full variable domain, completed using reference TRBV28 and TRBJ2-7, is DVKVTQSSRYLVKRTGEKVFLECVQDMDHENMFWYRQDPGLGLRLIYFSYDVKMKEKGDIPEGYSVSREKKERFSLILESASTNQTSMYLCASSFQSLTGGTYEQYFGPGTRLTVT.